The T cell receptor beta chain described here comes from a study of follicular helper T cells after annual influenza vaccination. Assay: immunoSEQ multiplex PCR; the TCRdb copy retains only in-frame clones and omits some. The data hold around 10,000 clones, with roughly four fifths observed a single time. Germline V gene sequence: CDR1 SGHDN, CDR2 FVKESK. The CDR3 covers 15 residues. V was cut by 2 bases and J by 2 bases, with 12 bases left in between. This specimen consisted of CXCR5- memory CD4+ T cells sorted from blood, obtained 6 weeks after influenza vaccination. This sequence joins TRBV14 and TRBJ1-1, with D hard to call. The receptor was isolated from an adult who received the influenza vaccine. The CDR3 DNA sequence: TGTGCCAGCAGCCAACCCGTTGGTTATAACACTGAAGCTTTCTTT. Encoded protein: CASSQPVGYNTEAFF.